This T cell receptor (beta chain) was observed in a study of CD8 T cells in ankylosing spondylitis. TCRdb reanalysed the 5' RACE reads using MiXCR and keeps one entry per CDR3 protein. The top ten clones hold about two fifths of a sample with 220,000 or so distinct CDR3 sequences, approximately 20% of them seen once. This clonotype was found a few times. Its antigen is undetermined. Whole-study findings and limits: In the blood and synovial fluid of reactive arthritis, some motif variants had been previously reported. It appeared that ankylosing spondylitis blood was characterized by a TCR beta motif of seven or eight highly homologous variants.

This TCR was recovered from a male donor with ankylosing spondylitis. Sequencing used blood, either unsorted or a sorted T cell fraction (not recorded which).

The CDR3 nucleotides are TGTGCCAGCAGTCTTGGGACAGCAAACAATGAGCAGTTCTTC. Amino acids: CASSLGTANNEQFF. The chain carries TRBV12-3 or TRBV12-4 and TRBJ2-1; TRBD1 matches at 7 bases. V shed 5 bases and J 5 bases; nucleotides not matched to a gene: 6. The CDR3 extends over 14 amino acids.